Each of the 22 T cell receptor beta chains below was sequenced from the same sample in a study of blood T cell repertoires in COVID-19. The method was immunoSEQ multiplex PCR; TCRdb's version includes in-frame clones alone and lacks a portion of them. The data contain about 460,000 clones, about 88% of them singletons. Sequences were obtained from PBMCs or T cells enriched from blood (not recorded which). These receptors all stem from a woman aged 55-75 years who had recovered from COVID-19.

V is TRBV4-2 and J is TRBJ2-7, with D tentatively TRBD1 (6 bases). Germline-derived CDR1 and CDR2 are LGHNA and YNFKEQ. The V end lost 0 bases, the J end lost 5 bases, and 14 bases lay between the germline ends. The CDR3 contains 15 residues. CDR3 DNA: TGTGCCAGCAGCCAAGATTGGCGGACAGCCGACGAGCAGTACTTC. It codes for CASSQDWRTADEQYF.

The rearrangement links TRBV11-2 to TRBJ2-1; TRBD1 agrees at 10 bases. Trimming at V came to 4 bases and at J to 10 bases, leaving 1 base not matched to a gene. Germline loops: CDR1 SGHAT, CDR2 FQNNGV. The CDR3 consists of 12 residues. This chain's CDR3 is CASSWTGGEQFF. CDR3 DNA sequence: TGTGCCAGCAGCTGGACAGGGGGAGAGCAGTTCTTC.

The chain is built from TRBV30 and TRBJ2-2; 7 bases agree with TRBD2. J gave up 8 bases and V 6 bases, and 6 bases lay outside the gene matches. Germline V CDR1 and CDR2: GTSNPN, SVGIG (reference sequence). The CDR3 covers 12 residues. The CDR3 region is CACLRGVGELFF. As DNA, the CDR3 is TGTGCCTGTCTTCGGGGGGTTGGGGAGCTGTTTTTT.

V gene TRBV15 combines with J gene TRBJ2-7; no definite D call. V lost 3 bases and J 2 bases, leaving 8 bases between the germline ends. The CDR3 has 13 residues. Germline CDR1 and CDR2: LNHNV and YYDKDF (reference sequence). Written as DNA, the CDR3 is TGTGCCACCAGCAGCCTGGGCACCTACGAGCAGTACGTC. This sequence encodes CATSSLGTYEQYV.

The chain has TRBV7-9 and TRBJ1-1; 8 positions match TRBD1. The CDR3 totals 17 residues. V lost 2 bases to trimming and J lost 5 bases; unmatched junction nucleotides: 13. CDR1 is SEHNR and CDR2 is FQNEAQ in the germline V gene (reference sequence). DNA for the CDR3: TGTGCCAGCAGCTTAAGCCCATACGGACAGGGTAAGACTGAAGCTTTCTTT. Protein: CASSLSPYGQGKTEAFF.

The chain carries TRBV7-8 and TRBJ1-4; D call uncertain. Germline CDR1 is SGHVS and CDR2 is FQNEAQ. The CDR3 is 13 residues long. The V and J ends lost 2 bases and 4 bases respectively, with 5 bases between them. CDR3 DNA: TGTGCCAGCAGCTTACAGAATAATGAAAAACTGTTTTTT. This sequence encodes CASSLQNNEKLFF.

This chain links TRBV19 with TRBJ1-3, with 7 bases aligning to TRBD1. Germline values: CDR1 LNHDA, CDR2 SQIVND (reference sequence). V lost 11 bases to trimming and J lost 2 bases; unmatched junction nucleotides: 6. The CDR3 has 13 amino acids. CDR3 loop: CAVRGVAGNTIYF. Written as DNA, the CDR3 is TGTGCCGTCAGGGGGGTCGCTGGAAACACCATATATTTT.

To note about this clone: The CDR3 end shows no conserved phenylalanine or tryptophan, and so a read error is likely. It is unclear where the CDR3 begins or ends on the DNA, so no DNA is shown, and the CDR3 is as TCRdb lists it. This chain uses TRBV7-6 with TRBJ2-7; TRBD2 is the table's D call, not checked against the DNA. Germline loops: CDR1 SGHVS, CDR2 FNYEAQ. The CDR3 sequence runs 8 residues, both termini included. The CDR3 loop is CASSLYPG.

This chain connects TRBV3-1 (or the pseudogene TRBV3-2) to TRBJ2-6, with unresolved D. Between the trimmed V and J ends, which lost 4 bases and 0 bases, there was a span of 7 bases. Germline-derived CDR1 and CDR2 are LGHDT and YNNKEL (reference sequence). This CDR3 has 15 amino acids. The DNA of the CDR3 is TGTGCCAGCAGCCCACGGTTCTCTGGGGCCAACGTCCTGACTTTC. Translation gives CASSPRFSGANVLTF.

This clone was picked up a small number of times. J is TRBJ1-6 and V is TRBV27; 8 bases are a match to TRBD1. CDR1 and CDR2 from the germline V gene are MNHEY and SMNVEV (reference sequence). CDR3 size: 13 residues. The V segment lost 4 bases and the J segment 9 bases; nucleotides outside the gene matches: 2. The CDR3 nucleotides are TGTGCCAGCAGTTCCAGGGGGCGTTCACCCCTCCACTTT. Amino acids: CASSSRGRSPLHF.

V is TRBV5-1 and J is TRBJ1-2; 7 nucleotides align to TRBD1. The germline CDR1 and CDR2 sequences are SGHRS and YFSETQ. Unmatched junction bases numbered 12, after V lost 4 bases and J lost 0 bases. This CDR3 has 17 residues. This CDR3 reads CASSPLTGPTTNYGYTF. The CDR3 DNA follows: TGCGCCAGCAGCCCCCTGACAGGGCCGACGACTAACTATGGCTACACCTTC.

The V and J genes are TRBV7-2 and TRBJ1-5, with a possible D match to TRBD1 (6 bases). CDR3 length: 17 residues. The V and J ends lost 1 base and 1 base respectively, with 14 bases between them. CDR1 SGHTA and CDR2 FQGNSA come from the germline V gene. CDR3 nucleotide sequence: TGTGCCAGCAGCTTAGGGGGGCACAGGGAAAGCAATCAGCCCCAGCATTTT. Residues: CASSLGGHRESNQPQHF.

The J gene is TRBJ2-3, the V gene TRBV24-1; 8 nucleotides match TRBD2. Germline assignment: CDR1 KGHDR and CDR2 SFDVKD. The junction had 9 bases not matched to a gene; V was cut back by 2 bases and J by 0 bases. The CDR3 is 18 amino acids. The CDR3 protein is CATSDSPRLATSTDTQYF. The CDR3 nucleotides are TGTGCCACCAGTGATTCCCCACGACTAGCGACTAGCACAGATACGCAGTATTTT.

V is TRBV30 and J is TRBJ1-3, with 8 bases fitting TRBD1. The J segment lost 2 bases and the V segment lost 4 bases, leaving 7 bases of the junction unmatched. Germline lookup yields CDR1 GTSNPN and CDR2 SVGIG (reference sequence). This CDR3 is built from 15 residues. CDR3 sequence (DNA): TGTGCCTGGACCCTCGCAGGGGGCGCTGGAAACACCATATATTTT. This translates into CAWTLAGGAGNTIYF.

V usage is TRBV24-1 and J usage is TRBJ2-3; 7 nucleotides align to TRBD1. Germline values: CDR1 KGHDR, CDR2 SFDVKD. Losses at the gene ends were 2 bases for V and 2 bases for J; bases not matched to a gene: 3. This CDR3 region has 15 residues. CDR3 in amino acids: CATSDSRGHTDTQYF. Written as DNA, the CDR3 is TGTGCCACCAGTGATTCTAGGGGGCACACAGATACGCAGTATTTT.

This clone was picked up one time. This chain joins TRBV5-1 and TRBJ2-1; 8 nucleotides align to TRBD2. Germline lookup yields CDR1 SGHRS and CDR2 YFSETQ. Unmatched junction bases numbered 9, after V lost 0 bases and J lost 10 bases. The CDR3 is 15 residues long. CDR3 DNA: TGCGCCAGCAGCTTGGCCATCGGGGGGGCCGCGGAGCAGTTCTTC. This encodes CASSLAIGGAAEQFF.

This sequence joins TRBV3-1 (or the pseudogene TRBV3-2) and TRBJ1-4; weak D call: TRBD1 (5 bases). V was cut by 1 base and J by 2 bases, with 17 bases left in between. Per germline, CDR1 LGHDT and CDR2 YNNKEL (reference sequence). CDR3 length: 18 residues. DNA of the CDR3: TGTGCCAGCAGCCAAGGTCTTACGGAACAGGCGACTAATGAAAAACTGTTTTTT. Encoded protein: CASSQGLTEQATNEKLFF.

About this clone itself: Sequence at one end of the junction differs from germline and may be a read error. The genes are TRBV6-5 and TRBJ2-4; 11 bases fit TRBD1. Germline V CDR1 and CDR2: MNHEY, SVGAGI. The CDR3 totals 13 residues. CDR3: CASSYWTGGIQYF. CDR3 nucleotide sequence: TGTGCCAGCAGTTACTGGACAGGGGGCATTCAGTACTTT.

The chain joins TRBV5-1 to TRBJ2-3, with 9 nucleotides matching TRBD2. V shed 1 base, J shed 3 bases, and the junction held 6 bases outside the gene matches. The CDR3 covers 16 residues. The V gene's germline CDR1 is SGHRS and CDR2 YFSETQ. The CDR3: CASSLFGSGGTDTQYF. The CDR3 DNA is TGCGCCAGCAGCTTGTTCGGTAGCGGGGGAACAGATACGCAGTATTTT.

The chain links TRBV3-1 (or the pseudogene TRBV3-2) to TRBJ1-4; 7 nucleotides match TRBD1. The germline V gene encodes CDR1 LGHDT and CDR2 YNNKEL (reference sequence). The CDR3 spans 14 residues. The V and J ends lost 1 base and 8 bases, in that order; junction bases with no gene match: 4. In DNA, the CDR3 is TGTGCCAGCAGCCAAGCGTCAGGGGGAGAAAAACTGTTTTTT. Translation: CASSQASGGEKLFF.

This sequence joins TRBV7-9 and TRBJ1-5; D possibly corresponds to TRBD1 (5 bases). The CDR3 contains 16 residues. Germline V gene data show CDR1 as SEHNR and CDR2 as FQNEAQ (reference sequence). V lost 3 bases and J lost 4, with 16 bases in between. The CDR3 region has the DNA TGTGCCAGCAGCTTCTCCTCGGGGGTGATGAATCAGCCCCAGCATTTT. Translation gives CASSFSSGVMNQPQHF.

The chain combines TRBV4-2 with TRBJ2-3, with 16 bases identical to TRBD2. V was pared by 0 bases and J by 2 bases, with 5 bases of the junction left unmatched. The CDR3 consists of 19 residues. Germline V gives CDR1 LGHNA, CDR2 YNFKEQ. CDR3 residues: CASSQDLGLAGGLTDTQYF. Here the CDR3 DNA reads TGTGCCAGCAGCCAAGATCTGGGACTAGCGGGGGGGCTCACAGATACGCAGTATTTT.